This TCR beta chain appears in the sequencing data of a study of a mutant IDH1 vaccine in newly diagnosed glioma (dated by TCRdb to the early 2020s). About the full investigation: In the chemotherapy-containing groups, vaccination started alongside temozolomide cycles, whereas in patients who had radiotherapy alone it started 4-6 weeks after radiotherapy. The approximately 29 treated patients were approximately 62% male and roughly 40% female, with a mean age of approximately 38 years. Before enrollment, most patients had been given radiochemotherapy with temozolomide as standard therapy, while the rest had received either radiotherapy alone or temozolomide alone. Visit V12 was the week-35 safety follow-up and visit V13 was the week-47 end of study. Six visits were used for peripheral blood collection: V03 (baseline), V05, V07, V10, V12 and V13. For exploratory analyses, 25 to 30 treated patients had longitudinal TCRB deep sequencing done wherever samples were available.

The sample's time point label, in plain terms: week 35, safety follow-up. A 20-mer mutant IDH1 peptide at 300 micrograms in Montanide made up each vaccine dose, which was injected subcutaneously together with topical imiquimod. Across visits V03 through V10, patients got a total of eight vaccinations, given in weeks 1, 3, 5, 7, 11, 15, 19 and 23. The donors had newly diagnosed IDH1-mutant astrocytomas of WHO grade 3 or 4 that showed loss of nuclear ATRX. The samples were drawn from NOA16, a multicentre, single-arm, open-label phase I trial in Germany that tested a mutant IDH1 peptide vaccine in humans for the first time. Genomic DNA for TCRB sequencing was extracted from EDTA blood using the DNeasy Blood and Tissue Kit. Points on this clone: Its antigen target is currently unknown. No quality values exist for individual bases; no much larger clone is one base distant.

As encoded in the germline V gene, CDR1 is LGHNA while CDR2 is YNFKEQ. V loses 4 bases of germline sequence and J loses 4 bases, and the interval between the two ends is 8 bases. Reading from cysteine to phenylalanine, the CDR3 counts 13 amino acids. Only the CDR3 part of the read is kept: 39 bases, read in frame from the first base. Library preparation employed the immunoSEQ multiplex PCR assay. Following the manufacturer's protocol, the hsTCRB Kit was used to amplify rearranged TCR beta chain sequences. An Illumina MiSeq was used to sequence the TCRB libraries. In the source study's methods: The proprietary platform of the kit vendor was used for demultiplexing, trimming and gene mapping. TCRdb stores this immuneACCESS table with in-frame sequences only. Part of the clones is absent; in the studies checked, under half of the shortfall reflects unresolved V genes, and no reason is known for the rest. The V and J calls and clone size come from that table; D and trimming were worked out from the DNA. The sample profile shows some 29,000 clones; almost 80% of them were found once. The ten largest clones add up to about a tenth of the sample.

The paper's findings and limits, for the study overall: No apparent relationship was observed between pseudoprogression and alterations in the top peripheral T cell clonotypes detected by TCRB sequencing. Across multiple MHC alleles, vaccine-induced immune responses were seen in around 93% of patients. Selection of PBMC samples for TCRB deep sequencing was based on availability. The authors noted that analyses of patient blood samples could not be reproduced because of sample limitations.

This clonotype originated in a woman in her 30s with glioma. Some clones in this sample may be carry-over from other donors' samples. Sequencing was performed on PBMCs, taken from a glioma patient whose treatment included an IDH1 peptide vaccine. The receptor chain draws on TRBV4-2 and TRBJ1-3, with an unclear D gene assignment. CDR3 reads: CASSPRVGNTIYF. The nucleotide sequence reads TGTGCCAGCAGCCCAAGGGTAGGAAACACCATATATTTT.